This T cell receptor (beta chain) was captured by sequencing in a study of response to subunit inactivated influenza vaccine. Broader study findings: Seasonal influenza vaccination, on each occasion, was suggested by the authors to recruit few new T cells.

Each CDR3 protein gets one entry after TCRdb re-called the RT-PCR reads with MiXCR. The sample shows some 160,000 distinct CDR3 sequences, about a tenth of them seen only once. About this clonotype itself: The antigen is not known.

V lost 5 bases and J 3 bases, leaving 15 bases between the germline ends. The CDR3 is 15 residues long. Germline V CDR1 and CDR2: MNHEY, SVGEGT. V and J are TRBV6-2 or TRBV6-3 and TRBJ2-3; D may be TRBD2 (5 bases). This clonotype was obtained from a man in his fifties or sixties who received an inactivated influenza vaccine. The sequenced sample was non-naive T cells sorted from PBMCs, obtained 35 to 45 days after vaccination. CDR3 nucleotide sequence: TGTGCCAGCAGTCCCCCTTCCCGAGGGACAGATACGCAGTATTTT. Protein: CASSPPSRGTDTQYF.